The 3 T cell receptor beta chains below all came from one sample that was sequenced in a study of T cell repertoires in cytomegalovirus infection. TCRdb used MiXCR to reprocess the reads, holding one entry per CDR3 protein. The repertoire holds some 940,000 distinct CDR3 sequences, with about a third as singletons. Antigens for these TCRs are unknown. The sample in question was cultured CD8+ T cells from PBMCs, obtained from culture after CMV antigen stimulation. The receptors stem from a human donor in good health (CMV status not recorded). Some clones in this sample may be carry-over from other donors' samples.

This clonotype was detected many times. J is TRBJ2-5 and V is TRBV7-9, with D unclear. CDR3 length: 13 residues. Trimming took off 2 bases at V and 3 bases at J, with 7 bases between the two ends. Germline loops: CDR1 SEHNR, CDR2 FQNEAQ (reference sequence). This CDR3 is CASSLQQKETQYF. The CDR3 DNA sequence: TGTGCCAGCAGCTTACAACAGAAAGAGACCCAGTACTTC.

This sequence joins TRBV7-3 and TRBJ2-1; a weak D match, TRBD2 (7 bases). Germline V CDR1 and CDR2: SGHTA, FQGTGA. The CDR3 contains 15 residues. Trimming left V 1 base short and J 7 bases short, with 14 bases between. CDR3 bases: TGTGCCAGCAGCTTAAAAGGGGGGGGCGGGAATGAGCAGTTCTTC. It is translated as CASSLKGGGGNEQFF.

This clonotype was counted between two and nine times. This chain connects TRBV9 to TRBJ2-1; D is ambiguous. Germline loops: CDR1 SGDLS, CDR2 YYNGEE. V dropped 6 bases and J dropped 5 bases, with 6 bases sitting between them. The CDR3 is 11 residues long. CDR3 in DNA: TGTGCCAGCATGGCGGACAATGAGCAGTTCTTC. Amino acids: CASMADNEQFF.